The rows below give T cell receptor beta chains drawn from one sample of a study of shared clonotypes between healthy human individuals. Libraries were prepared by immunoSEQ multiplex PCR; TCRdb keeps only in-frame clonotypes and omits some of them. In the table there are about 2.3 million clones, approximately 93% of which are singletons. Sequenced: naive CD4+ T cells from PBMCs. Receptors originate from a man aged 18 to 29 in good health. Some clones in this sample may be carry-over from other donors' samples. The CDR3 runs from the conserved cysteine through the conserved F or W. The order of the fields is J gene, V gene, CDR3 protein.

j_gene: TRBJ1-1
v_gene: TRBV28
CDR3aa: CATLALNTEAFF

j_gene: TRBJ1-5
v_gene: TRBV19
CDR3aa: CASTQRRDHSNQPQHF

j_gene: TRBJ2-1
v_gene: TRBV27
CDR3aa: CASSLLGGRALNEQFF

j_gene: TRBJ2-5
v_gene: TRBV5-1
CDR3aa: CASSQRGIETQYF

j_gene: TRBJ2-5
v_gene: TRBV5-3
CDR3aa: CARSFVQGKQETQYF

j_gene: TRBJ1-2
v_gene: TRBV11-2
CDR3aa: CASSLGRGRSLGMRNGYTF

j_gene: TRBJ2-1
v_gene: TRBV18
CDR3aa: CASSSTRAGGYNEQFF

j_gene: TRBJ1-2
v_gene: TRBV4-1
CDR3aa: CASSQVGVLGYGYTF

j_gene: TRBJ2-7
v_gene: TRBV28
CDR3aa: CASSPRLAGNYEQYF

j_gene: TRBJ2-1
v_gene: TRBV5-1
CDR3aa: CASSPTHTHNEQFF

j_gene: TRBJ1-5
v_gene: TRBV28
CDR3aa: CASSPGRRNQPQHF

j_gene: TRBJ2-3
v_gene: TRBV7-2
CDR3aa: CASSLVSKMMDTQYF

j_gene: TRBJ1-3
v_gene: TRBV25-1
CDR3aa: CARRDSRNTIYF

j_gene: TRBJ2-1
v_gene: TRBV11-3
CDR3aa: CASSPLTGQGGNEQFF

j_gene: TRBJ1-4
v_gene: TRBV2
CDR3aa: CASVVRGTGGEKLFF

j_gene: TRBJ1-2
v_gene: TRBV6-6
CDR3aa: CASITGTNYGYTF

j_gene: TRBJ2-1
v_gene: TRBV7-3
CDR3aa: CASSFSGSAEQFF

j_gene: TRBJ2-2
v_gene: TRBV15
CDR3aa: CATSLVTSANTGELFF

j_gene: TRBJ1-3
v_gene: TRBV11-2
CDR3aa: CASSSRIDTIYF

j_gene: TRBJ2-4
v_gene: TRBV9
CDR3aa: CASSPLRGGAKNIQYF

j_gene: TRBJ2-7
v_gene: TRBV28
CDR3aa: CASRTRRFGTASYEQYF

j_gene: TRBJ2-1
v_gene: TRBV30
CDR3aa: CAWSVRGSGHNEQFF

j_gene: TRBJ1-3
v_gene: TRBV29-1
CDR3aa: CSVEETARNTIYF

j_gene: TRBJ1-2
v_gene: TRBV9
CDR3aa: CASSLTQEFYGYTF

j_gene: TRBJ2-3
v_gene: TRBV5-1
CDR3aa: CASNTGTSGLDTQYF

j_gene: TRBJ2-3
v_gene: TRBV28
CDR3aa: CATTSGGTDTQYF

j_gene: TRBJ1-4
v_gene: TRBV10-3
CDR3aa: CAISELGGGVNEKLFF

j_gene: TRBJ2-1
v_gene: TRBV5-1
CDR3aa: CASSLEWGHNEQFF

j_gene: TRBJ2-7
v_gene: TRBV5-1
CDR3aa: CASSLLGHSIYEQYF

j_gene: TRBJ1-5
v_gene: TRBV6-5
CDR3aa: CASSSRQFLNQPQHF

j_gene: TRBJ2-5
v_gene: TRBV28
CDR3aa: CASNQGGSWTQYF

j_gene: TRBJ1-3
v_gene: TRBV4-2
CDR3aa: CASSQDGSEGNTIYF

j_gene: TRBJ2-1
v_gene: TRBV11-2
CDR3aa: CASSLPSNEQFF

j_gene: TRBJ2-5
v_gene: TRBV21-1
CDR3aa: CASSKRPGTSQETQYF

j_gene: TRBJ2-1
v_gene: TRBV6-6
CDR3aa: CASSHGLAPPSEQFF

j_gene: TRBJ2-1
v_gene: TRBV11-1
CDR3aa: CASKYGAGELEQFF

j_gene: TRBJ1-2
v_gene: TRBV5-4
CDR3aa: CASSFTGSYGYTF

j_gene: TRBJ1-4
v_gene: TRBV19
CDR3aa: CATRTRDVGEKLFF

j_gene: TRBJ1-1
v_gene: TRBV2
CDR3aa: CASSERSTGDTEAFF

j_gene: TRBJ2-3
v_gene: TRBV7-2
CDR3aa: CASSPGLPQYNTQYF

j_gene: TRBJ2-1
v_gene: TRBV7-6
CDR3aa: CASSSRLDNEQFF

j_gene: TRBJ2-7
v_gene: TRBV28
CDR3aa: CASSRPAYEQYF

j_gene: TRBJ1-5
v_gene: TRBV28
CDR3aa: CASSNQPQHF

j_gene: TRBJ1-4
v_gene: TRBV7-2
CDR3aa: CASSPGTGGNEKLFF

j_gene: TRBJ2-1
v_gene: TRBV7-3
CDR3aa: CASSLSAGNNEQFF

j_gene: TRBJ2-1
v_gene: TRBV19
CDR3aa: CATGGGGSGEQFF

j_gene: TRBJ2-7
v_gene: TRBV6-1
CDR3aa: CASSVSYEQYF

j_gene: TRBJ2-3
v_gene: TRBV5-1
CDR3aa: CASSGGLRTDTQYF

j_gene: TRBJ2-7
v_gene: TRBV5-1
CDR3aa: CASSLGLAGVSYEQYF

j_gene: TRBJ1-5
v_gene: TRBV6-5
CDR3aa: CASSYSMVAQPQHF

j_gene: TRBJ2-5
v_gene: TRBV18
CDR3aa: CASSPTSGKETQYF

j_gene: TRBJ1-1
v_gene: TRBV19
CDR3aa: CASSIRGENTEAFF

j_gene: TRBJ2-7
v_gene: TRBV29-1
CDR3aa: CSGLGTTYEQYF

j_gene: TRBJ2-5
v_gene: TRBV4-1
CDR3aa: CASSQDGKGAGGETQYF

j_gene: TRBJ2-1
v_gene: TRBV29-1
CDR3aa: CSVDADSYNEQFF

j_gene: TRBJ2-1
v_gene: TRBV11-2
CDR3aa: CASSSLSGSGGNEQFF

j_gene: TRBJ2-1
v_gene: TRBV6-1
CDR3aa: CASSEALSEDAYNEQFF